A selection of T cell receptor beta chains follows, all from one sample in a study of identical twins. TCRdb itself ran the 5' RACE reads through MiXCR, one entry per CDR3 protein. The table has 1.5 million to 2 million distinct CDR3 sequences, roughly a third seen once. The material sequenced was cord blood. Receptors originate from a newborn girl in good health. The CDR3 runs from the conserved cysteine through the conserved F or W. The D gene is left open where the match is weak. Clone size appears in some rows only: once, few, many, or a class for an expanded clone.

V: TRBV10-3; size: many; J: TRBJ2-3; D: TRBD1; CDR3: CAISQRQGPDTQYF; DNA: TGTGCCATCAGTCAGAGACAGGGGCCAGATACGCAGTATTTT
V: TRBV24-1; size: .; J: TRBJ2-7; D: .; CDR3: CATSDRYSYEQYF; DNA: TGTGCCACCAGTGACAGGTATTCCTACGAGCAGTACTTC
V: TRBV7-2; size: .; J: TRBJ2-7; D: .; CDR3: CASSLDYSTKQYF; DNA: TGTGCCAGCAGCTTAGACTACTCTACGAAGCAGTACTTC
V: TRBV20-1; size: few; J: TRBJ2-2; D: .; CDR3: CSAQTTGELFF; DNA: TGCAGTGCTCAGACAACCGGGGAGCTGTTTTTT
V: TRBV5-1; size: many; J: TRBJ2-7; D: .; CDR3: CASSLSPLDEQYF; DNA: TGCGCCAGCAGCTTGAGCCCGTTGGACGAGCAGTACTTC
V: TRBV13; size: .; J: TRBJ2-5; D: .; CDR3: CASSLDGELQETQYF; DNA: TGTGCCAGCAGCTTAGACGGGGAGCTACAAGAGACCCAGTACTTC
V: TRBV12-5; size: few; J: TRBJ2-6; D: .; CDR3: CARQVSSGANVLTF; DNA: TGTGCCAGACAGGTCTCCTCTGGGGCCAACGTCCTGACTTTC
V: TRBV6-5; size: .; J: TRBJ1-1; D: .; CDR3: CASRNGGLGNTEAFF; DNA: TGTGCCAGCAGGAACGGGGGCCTCGGGAACACTGAAGCTTTCTTT
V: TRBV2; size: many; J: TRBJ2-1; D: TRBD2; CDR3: CASFPTSGSYNEQFF; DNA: TGTGCCAGCTTCCCGACTAGCGGGAGTTACAATGAGCAGTTCTTC
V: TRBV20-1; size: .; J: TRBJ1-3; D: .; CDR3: CSAKNDGSGNTIYF; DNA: TGCAGTGCTAAAAACGACGGCTCTGGAAACACCATATATTTT
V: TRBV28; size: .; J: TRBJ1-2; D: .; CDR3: CASSFVGSGNYGYTF; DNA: TGTGCCAGCAGTTTTGTCGGGTCAGGGAACTATGGCTACACCTTC
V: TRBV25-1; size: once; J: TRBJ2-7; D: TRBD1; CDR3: CASSGSGTGGYEQYF; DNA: TGTGCCAGCAGTGGATCCGGGACAGGGGGGTACGAGCAGTACTTC
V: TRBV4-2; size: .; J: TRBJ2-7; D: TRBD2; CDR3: CASSYTSGGEYEQYF; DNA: TGTGCCAGCAGCTATACTAGCGGGGGGGAGTACGAGCAGTACTTC
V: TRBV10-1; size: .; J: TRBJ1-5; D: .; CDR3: CASSSFLNQPQHF; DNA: TGCGCCAGCAGTTCCTTCCTCAATCAGCCCCAGCATTTT
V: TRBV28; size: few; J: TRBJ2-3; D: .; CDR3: CASRDTGYRTDTQYF; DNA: TGTGCCAGCAGGGACACAGGGTATCGCACAGATACGCAGTATTTT
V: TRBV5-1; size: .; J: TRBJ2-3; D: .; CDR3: CASSPDTGLTDAQYF; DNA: TGCGCCAGCAGCCCGGACACAGGGCTCACAGATGCGCAGTATTTT
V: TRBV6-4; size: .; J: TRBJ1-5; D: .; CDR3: CASSEEAEQPQHF; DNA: TGTGCCAGCTCAGAAGAGGCGGAGCAGCCCCAGCATTTT
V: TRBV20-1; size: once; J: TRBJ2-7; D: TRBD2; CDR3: CSARAGTSGLYEQYF; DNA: TGCAGTGCTAGAGCTGGGACTAGCGGATTATACGAGCAGTACTTC
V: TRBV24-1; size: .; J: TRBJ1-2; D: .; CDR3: CATSDFDHGYTF; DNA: TGTGCCACCAGTGATTTTGATCATGGCTACACCTTC
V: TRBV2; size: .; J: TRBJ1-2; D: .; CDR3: CASSELDGGLYGYTF; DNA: TGTGCCAGCAGTGAATTAGATGGCGGCCTCTATGGCTACACCTTC
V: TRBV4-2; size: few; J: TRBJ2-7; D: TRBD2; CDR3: CASSPSWGLAGEGYNEQYF; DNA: TGTGCCAGCAGCCCCTCATGGGGACTAGCGGGAGAAGGCTACAATGAGCAGTACTTC
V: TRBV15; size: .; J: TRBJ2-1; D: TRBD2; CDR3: CATNPWGTSGNEQFF; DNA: TGTGCCACCAACCCATGGGGGACTAGCGGCAATGAGCAGTTCTTC
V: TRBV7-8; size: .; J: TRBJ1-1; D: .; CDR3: CVSIGTNTEAFF; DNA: TGTGTCAGCATCGGGACGAACACTGAAGCTTTCTTT
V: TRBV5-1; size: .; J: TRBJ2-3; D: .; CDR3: CASSGGVATDTQYF; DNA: TGCGCCAGCAGCGGTGGGGTGGCCACAGATACGCAGTATTTT
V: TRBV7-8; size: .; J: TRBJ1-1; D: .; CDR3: CASSPLMYTEAFF; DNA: TGTGCCAGCAGCCCCCTTATGTACACTGAAGCTTTCTTT
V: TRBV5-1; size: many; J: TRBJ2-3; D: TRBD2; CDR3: CASSLEGSGSSDTQYF; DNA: TGCGCCAGCAGCTTGGAAGGTAGCGGGAGTTCAGATACGCAGTATTTT
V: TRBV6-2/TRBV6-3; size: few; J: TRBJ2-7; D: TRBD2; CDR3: CASSYSMRGGDYEQYF; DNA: TGTGCCAGCAGTTACTCGATGCGCGGGGGGGACTACGAGCAGTACTTC
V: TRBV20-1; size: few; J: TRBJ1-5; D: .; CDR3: CSARAAQGIFGRNQPQHF; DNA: TGCAGTGCTAGGGCGGCACAGGGAATATTCGGGCGCAATCAGCCCCAGCATTTT
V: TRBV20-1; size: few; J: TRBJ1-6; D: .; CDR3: CSARQQQHSPLHF; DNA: TGCAGTGCTAGGCAACAGCAACATTCACCCCTCCACTTT
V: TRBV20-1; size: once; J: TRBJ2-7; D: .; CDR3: CSARDGPNYEQYF; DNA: TGCAGTGCTAGAGATGGGCCGAACTACGAGCAGTACTTC
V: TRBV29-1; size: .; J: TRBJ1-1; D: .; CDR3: CSVVTDRPEAFF; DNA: TGCAGCGTTGTCACAGATCGCCCTGAAGCTTTCTTT
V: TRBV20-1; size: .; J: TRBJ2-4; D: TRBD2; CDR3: CSARVMSSGVSKNIQYF; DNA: TGCAGTGCTAGAGTCATGTCTAGCGGGGTTTCCAAAAACATTCAGTACTTC
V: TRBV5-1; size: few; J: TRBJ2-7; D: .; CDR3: CASSPRDNYNEQYF; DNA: TGCGCCAGCAGCCCCCGGGACAACTACAATGAGCAGTACTTC
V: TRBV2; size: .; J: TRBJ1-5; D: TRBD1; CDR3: CASSEALGRGPDQPQHF; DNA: TGTGCCAGCAGTGAAGCGCTTGGGAGGGGGCCTGATCAGCCCCAGCATTTT
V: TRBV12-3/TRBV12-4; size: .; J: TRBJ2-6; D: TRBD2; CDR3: CASNWGREGPSGANVLTF; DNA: TGTGCCAGCAACTGGGGGCGGGAGGGTCCCTCTGGGGCCAACGTCCTGACTTTC
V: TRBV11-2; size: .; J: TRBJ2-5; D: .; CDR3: CASSPLSGLSETQYF; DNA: TGTGCCAGCAGCCCCCTATCAGGGCTGAGTGAGACCCAGTACTTC
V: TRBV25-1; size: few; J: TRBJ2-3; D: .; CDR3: CASSPQGNFYYLTTDTQYF; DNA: TGTGCCAGCAGCCCCCAGGGGAATTTCTACTACCTAACCACAGATACGCAGTATTTT
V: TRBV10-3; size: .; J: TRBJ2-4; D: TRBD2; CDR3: CAIASGIQTKNIQYF; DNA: TGTGCCATAGCTAGCGGGATTCAAACCAAAAACATTCAGTACTTC
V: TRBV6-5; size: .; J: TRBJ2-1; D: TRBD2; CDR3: CASSYSSGSPNEQFF; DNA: TGTGCCAGCAGTTACTCTAGCGGGAGTCCCAATGAGCAGTTCTTC
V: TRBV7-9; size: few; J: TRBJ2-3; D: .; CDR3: CASSSVGEGDTDTQYF; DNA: TGTGCCAGCAGCTCCGTGGGGGAGGGGGACACAGATACGCAGTATTTT
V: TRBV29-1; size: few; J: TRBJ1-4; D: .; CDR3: CSVERGTNEKLFF; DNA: TGCAGCGTTGAAAGGGGAACTAATGAAAAACTGTTTTTT
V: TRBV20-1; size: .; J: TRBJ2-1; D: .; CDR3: CSEGPPPHNEQFF; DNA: TGCAGTGAAGGGCCACCCCCTCACAATGAGCAGTTCTTC
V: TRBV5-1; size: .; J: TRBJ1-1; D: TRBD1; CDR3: CASSPPTGVPLNTEAFF; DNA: TGCGCCAGCAGCCCACCGACAGGGGTACCTTTGAACACTGAAGCTTTCTTT
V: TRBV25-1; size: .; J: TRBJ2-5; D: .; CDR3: CASSEYTGTNEQYF; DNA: TGTGCCAGCAGTGAATATACAGGGACCAATGAGCAGTACTTC
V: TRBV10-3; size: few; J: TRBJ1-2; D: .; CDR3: CAISDSPARGYTF; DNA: TGTGCCATCAGTGACTCTCCGGCCCGGGGGTACACCTTC
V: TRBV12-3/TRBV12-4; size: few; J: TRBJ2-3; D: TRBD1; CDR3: CASSFVLGQGTDTQYF; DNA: TGTGCCAGCAGTTTCGTACTAGGACAGGGCACAGATACGCAGTATTTT
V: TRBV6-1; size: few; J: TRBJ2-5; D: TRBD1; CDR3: CASNDRGYRMIKEQYF; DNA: TGTGCCAGCAACGACAGGGGATATCGGATGATTAAGGAGCAGTACTTC
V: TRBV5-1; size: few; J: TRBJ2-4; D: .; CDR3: CASRPQGGVAKNIQYF; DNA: TGCGCCAGCAGACCACAGGGCGGGGTAGCCAAAAACATTCAGTACTTC
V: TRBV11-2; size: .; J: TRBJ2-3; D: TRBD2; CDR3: CASSLGVLAGGSTDTQYF; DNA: TGTGCCAGCAGCTTAGGTGTACTAGCGGGGGGTAGCACAGATACGCAGTATTTT